The clone carrying this T cell receptor beta chain was seen a single time. This sample is drawn from a study of blood T cell repertoires in COVID-19. About the research overall: Some COVID-19 samples were acute and others convalescent; all came from the United States, Italy and Spain. Sample material is recorded as cDNA or gDNA derived from T cells, B-cell-depleted T cells, or PBMCs.

Germline V gives CDR1 SGHNT, CDR2 YYREEE (reference sequence). The CDR3 runs to 16 residues. The V end was cut by 0 bases, the J end by 9 bases, with 19 bases between. As handled by the study authors: Amplification of reference gene primers provided the estimated nucleated cell counts. TCRdb keeps only in-frame clones here, not all; method: immunoSEQ multiplex PCR. Clonal size and the V and J genes are those of that table, whereas D and trimming came from the DNA. The table has 200,000 to 250,000 clones, 80% to 90% seen once; the top ten hold about 2.2%. Input material: peripheral blood. This clonotype originated in a woman between 45 and 60 years old with acute or convalescent COVID-19. The genes are TRBV5-4 and TRBJ2-1; D possibly corresponds to TRBD2 (7 bases). The CDR3: CASSLGGGWKGGEQFF. The CDR3, as DNA: TGTGCCAGCAGCTTGGGGGGGGGCTGGAAAGGTGGTGAGCAGTTCTTC. Drawing the rest from reference TRBV5-4 and TRBJ2-1, the complete variable domain is ETGVTQSPTHLIKTRGQQVTLRCSSQSGHNTVSWYQQALGQGPQFIFQYYREEENGRGNFPPRFSGLQFPNYSSELNVNALELDDSALYLCASSLGGGWKGGEQFFGPGTRLTVL.